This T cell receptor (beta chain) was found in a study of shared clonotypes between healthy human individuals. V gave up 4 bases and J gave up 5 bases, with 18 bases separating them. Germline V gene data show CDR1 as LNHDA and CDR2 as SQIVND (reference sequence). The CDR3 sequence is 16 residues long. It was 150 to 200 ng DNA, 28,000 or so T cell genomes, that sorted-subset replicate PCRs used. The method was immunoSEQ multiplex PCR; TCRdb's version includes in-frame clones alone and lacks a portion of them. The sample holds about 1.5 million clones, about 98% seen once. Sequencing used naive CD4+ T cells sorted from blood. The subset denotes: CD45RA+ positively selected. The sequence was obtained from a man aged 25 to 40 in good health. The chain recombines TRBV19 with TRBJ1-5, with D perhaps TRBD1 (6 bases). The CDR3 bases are TGTGCCAGTAGTAATTTCCGTAGACAGGCCGATCAGCCCCAGCATTTT. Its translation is CASSNFRRQADQPQHF.